This entry concerns a single T cell receptor (beta chain). Antigen unknown. The data derive from a study of cytomegalovirus exposure and HLA in healthy donors. Broader study findings: Reports credit the classifier with highly specific, highly sensitive diagnosis of cytomegalovirus status. In an earlier analysis, productive rearrangement rates for most beta V segments clustered near 87% or 30%. Presence/absence comparisons presumed near-even sequencing depth among donors. Solely CMV serostatus was available to characterize immune exposure.

60 Vbeta and 13 Jbeta primers were used in PCR. Clones were sequenced by immunoSEQ multiplex PCR, and TCRdb holds only the in-frame ones, with some missing. The sample shows about 140,000 clones, roughly three quarters of them seen only once. Sequencing was performed on PBMCs. This TCR was sampled from a woman in her thirties or forties in good health and CMV-seronegative.

The chain's CDR3 is CASSLSRGSYGYTF. The DNA for the CDR3 is TGTGCCAGCAGCTTGAGCAGGGGCTCCTATGGCTACACCTTC. The V call is TRBV5-6, the J call TRBJ1-2; perhaps TRBD1 as D (6 bases). CDR3 length equals 14 residues. Germline assignment: CDR1 SGHDT and CDR2 YYEEEE. V lost 1 base and J 4 bases, leaving 11 bases between the germline ends.